This entry lists 8 T cell receptor beta chains sequenced from one sample in a study of blood T cells in healthy people across ages. Combining a sample-barcoded 5' primer with a J-beta primer mix, a second PCR ran for roughly 7 to 12 cycles. TCRdb recomputed calls from the 5' RACE reads with MiXCR, one row per CDR3 protein. The repertoire holds roughly 1 million distinct CDR3 sequences, with about 25% as singletons. These data were also filed under a second study, of T cells of mothers and their children.

The source material was blood. These receptors all come from a girl aged 2 to 9 in good health.

The chain combines TRBV2 with TRBJ2-1, with D possibly being TRBD2 (7 bases). The CDR3 contains 18 residues. Germline CDR1 and CDR2: SNHLY and FYNNEI. Trimming took 7 bases from V and 0 from J, leaving 22 bases between them. This CDR3 reads CASMGMGGGPSSYNEQFF. The CDR3 nucleotides read TGTGCCAGCATGGGGATGGGCGGGGGCCCGAGCTCCTACAATGAGCAGTTCTTC.

In its sample, this clonotype was seen a few times. The chain carries TRBV4-1 and TRBJ2-3; no clear D gene. Deletions cut 1 base from V and 7 bases from J, with 6 bases between. The CDR3 length is 12 residues. Germline CDR1 MGHRA, CDR2 YSYEKL. CDR3 sequence (DNA): TGCGCCAGCAGCCAAGGAAGAAATACGCAGTATTTT. Translation gives CASSQGRNTQYF.

This clonotype was observed a handful of times. The gene calls are TRBV7-2 and TRBJ1-2; D perhaps matches TRBD1 (6 bases). Germline V CDR1 and CDR2: SGHTA, FQGNSA. V was pared by 1 base and J by 8 bases, with 11 bases between. This CDR3 has 13 residues. DNA for the CDR3: TGTGCCAGCAGCTTAGAGGGACAAATGGGCTACACCTTC. Translating it yields CASSLEGQMGYTF.

This chain uses TRBV20-1 with TRBJ2-3; a weak D match, TRBD2 (6 bases). The CDR3 consists of 14 residues. In germline, CDR1 is DFQATT, CDR2 SNEGSKA (reference sequence). Trimming shortened V by 5 bases and J by 2 bases, and 14 bases separated the two germline ends. The CDR3 DNA is TGCAGTGCTGTTGGGGGGAGGCCCACAGATACGCAGTATTTT. Protein product: CSAVGGRPTDTQYF.

The rearrangement joins TRBV7-3 to TRBJ2-1; possibly TRBD1 or TRBD2 for D (6 bases each). The V gene's germline CDR1 is SGHTA and CDR2 FQGTGA. The CDR3 spans 15 residues. V was shortened by 0 bases and J by 10 bases, with 16 bases between the two germline ends. The CDR3 nucleotides are TGTGCCAGCAGCTTAACGGGGGGCAGGGTGTTGGAGCAGTTCTTC. The encoded protein is CASSLTGGRVLEQFF. Full variable domain (missing parts from reference TRBV7-3 and TRBJ2-1): GAGVSQTPSNKVTEKGKYVELRCDPISGHTALYWYRQSLGQGPEFLIYFQGTGAADDSGLPNDRFFAVRPEGSVSTLKIQRTERGDSAVYLCASSLTGGRVLEQFFGPGTRLTVL.

The V gene is TRBV21-1, the J gene TRBJ2-3; the D call in the table, TRBD2, was not verified against the DNA. TRBV21-1 is designated a pseudogene. This CDR3 spans 17 amino acids. CDR3 nucleotides: TGTGCCAGCAGCAAGGAATCGCGACTAGCGGGGGCAGATACGCAGTACTTT. This sequence encodes CASSKESRLAGADTQYF.

This clonotype has just a few counts. This sequence joins TRBV28 and TRBJ2-7; D gene unclear. Deletions cut 6 bases from V and 12 bases from J, with 15 bases between. Germline V lookup: CDR1 MDHEN, CDR2 SYDVKM. The CDR3 totals 11 residues. The CDR3 reads CASRASMMMYF. CDR3 bases: TGTGCCAGCAGGGCCTCTATGATGATGTACTTC.

In this sample, this clonotype turned up a few times. One junction end does not reproduce the germline sequence, and a read error may be involved. The genes are TRBV4-1 and TRBJ1-1, with a weak D call TRBD1 (5 bases). This CDR3 contains 14 residues. The germline gives CDR1 MGHRA, CDR2 YSYEKL. The CDR3 nucleotides read TGCGCCAGCAGCCAAGATCGTGGGGGGAAGCAAGCTTCCTTT. It translates to CASSQDRGGKQASF.